The 2 T cell receptor beta chains presented below share a single source sample, sequenced in a study of T-cell reconstitution after alpha-beta-depleted transplantation in children. It was with unique molecular identifiers that the TCRbeta library was prepared. TCRdb passed the PCR reads through MiXCR, listing each CDR3 protein once. In the table there are roughly 200,000 distinct CDR3 sequences, less than 8% of which are singletons. Sequences were derived from PBMCs from the stem cell graft donor, sampled from the stem cell graft. Receptors were obtained from a human donor who donated a stem cell graft to a child with Wiskott-Aldrich syndrome.

This clonotype showed up many times. J is TRBJ2-7 and V is TRBV12-3 or TRBV12-4, with 8 bases fitting TRBD1. The CDR3 has 20 amino acids. Trimming took 6 bases from V and 4 from J; bases not matched to a gene: 26. CDR3 DNA: TGTGCCAGCAGCGGTGGGGACAGGTTCTTTTTACTCCCTGAAATGTACGAGCAGTACTTC. This codes for CASSGGDRFFLLPEMYEQYF.

This clonotype was picked up many times. The CDR3 sequence is CASRTQGANTGELFF. In DNA form, the CDR3 reads TGTGCCAGTAGAACGCAGGGGGCGAACACCGGGGAGCTGTTTTTT. The chain is built from TRBV19 and TRBJ2-2; TRBD1 aligns across 7 bases. Trimming cost V 6 bases and J 0 bases; bases outside gene matches: 4. The CDR3 length is 15 residues. Germline CDR1 reads LNHDA; CDR2 reads SQIVND (reference sequence).